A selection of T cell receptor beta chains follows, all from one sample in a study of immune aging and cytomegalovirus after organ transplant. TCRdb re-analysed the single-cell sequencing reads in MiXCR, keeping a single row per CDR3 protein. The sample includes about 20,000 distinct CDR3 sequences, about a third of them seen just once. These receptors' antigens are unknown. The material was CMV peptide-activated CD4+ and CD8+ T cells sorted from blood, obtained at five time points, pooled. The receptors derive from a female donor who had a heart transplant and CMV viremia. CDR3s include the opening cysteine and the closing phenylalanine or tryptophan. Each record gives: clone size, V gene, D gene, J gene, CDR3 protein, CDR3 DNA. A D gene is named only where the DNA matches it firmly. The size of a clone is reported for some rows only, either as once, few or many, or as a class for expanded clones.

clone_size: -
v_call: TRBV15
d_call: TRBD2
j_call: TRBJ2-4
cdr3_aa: CATSSELAGGRRNIQYF
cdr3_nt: TGTGCCACCAGCAGTGAACTAGCGGGGGGGCGTAGAAACATTCAGTACTTC

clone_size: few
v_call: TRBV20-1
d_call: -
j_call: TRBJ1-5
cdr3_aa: CSQYSNQPQHF
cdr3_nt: TGCAGTCAGTATAGCAATCAGCCCCAGCATTTT

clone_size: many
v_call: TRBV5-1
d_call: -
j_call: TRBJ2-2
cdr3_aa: CASSLTPQGGELFF
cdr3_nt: TGCGCCAGCAGCCTGACCCCACAGGGCGGGGAGCTGTTTTTT

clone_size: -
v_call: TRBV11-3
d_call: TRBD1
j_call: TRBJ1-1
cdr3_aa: CASSSRTGGTFF
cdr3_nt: TGTGCCAGCAGCTCCCGGACAGGGGGAACTTTCTTT

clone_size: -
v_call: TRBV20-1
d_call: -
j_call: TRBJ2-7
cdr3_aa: CSARGDGVGYEQYF
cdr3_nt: TGCAGTGCTAGAGGGGATGGGGTAGGCTACGAGCAGTACTTC

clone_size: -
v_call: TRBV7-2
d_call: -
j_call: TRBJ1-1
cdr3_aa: CASSLSGGHKTEAFF
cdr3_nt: TGTGCCAGCAGCCTGTCCGGGGGGCATAAGACTGAAGCTTTCTTT

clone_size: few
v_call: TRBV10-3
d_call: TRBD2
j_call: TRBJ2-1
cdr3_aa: CAISESGLAHNEQFF
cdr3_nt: TGTGCCATCAGTGAGTCGGGACTAGCGCACAATGAGCAGTTCTTC

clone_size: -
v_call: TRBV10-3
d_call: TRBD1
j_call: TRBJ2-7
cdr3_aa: CAISEFGTGVDEQYF
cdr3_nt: TGTGCCATCAGTGAGTTCGGGACAGGGGTTGACGAGCAGTACTTC

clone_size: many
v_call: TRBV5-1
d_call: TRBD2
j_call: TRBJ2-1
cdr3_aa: CASRFSGSFYNEQFF
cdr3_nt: TGCGCCAGCAGATTTAGCGGGAGCTTTTACAATGAGCAGTTCTTC

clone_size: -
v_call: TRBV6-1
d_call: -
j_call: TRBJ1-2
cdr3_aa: CASSEAGKVVYGYTF
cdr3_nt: TGTGCCAGCAGTGAAGCCGGGAAGGTCGTCTATGGCTACACCTTC

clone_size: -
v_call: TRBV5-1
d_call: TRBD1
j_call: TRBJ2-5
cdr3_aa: CASSLVGQGRETQYF
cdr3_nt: TGCGCCAGCAGCTTGGTTGGACAGGGGAGAGAGACCCAGTACTTC

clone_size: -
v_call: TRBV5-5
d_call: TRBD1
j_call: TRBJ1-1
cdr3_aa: CASSLAGGITEAFF
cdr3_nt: TGTGCCAGCAGCTTGGCAGGGGGAATCACTGAAGCTTTCTTT

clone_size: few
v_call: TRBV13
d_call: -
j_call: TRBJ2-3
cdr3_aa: CASSLGEDHTDTQYF
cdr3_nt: TGTGCCAGCAGCTTGGGGGAGGACCACACAGATACGCAGTATTTT

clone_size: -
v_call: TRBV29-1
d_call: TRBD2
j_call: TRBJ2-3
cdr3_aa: CSFLAVSEGTQYF
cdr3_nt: TGCAGCTTTCTAGCGGTCTCTGAGGGTACGCAGTATTTT

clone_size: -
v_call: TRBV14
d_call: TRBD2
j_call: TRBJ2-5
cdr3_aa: CASSRGTSETQYF
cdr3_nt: TGTGCCAGCAGCCGCGGGACTAGCGAGACCCAGTACTTC

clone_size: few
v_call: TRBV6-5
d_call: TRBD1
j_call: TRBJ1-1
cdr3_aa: CASRLRWGGQAIMNTEAFF
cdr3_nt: TGTGCCAGCAGGCTACGGTGGGGTGGACAGGCCATAATGAACACTGAAGCTTTCTTT

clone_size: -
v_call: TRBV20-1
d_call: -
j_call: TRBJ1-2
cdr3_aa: CSAPTGGRLVYGHTF
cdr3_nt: TGCAGTGCCCCTACGGGGGGTAGGCTTGTCTATGGCCACACCTTC

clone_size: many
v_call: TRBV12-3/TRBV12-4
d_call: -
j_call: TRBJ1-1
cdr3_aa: CASSSLGGPAFF
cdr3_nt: TGTGCCAGCAGTTCGCTCGGGGGCCCAGCTTTCTTT

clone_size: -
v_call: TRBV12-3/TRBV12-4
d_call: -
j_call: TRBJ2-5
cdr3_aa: CASSENGPGTQYF
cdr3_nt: TGTGCCAGCAGCGAAAACGGCCCAGGGACCCAGTACTTC

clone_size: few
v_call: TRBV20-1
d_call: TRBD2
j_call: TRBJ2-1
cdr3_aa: CSARDFPAGGKNEQFF
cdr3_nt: TGCAGTGCTAGAGATTTCCCAGCGGGGGGCAAGAATGAGCAGTTCTTC

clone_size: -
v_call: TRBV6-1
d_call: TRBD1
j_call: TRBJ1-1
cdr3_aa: CASSVGQGNTEAFF
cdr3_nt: TGTGCCAGCAGTGTGGGACAGGGAAACACTGAAGCTTTCTTT

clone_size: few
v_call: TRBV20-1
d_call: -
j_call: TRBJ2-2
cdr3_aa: CSARGGNTGELFF
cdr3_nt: TGCAGTGCTAGGGGGGGGAACACCGGGGAGCTGTTTTTT

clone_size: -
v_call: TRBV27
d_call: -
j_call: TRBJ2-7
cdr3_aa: CASSSYYEQYF
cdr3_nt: TGTGCCAGCAGTTCCTACTACGAGCAGTACTTC

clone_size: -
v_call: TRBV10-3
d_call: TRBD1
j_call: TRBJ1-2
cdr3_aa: CATPGQDGYTF
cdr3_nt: TGTGCCACACCGGGACAGGATGGCTACACCTTC

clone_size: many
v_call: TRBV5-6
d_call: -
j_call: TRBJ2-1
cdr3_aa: CASSLGVGGGRPVYNEQFF
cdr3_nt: TGTGCCAGCAGCTTGGGGGTGGGTGGCGGCCGCCCTGTCTACAATGAGCAGTTCTTC

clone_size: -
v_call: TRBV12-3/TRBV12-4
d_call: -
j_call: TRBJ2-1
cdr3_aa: CASSPQVGPGPTNEQFF
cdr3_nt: TGTGCCAGCAGTCCACAGGTGGGACCAGGGCCCACCAATGAGCAGTTCTTC

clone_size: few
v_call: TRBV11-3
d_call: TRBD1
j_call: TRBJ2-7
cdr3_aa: CASSFETGTGLYEQYF
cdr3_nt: TGTGCCAGCAGCTTTGAGACCGGGACAGGGCTCTACGAGCAGTACTTC

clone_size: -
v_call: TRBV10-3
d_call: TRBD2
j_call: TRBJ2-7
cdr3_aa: CTISPPGAGVGEQYF
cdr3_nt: TGTACCATCAGCCCCCCCGGAGCGGGAGTGGGGGAGCAGTACTTC

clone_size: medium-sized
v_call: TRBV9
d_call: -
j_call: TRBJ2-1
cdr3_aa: CASSVHLALNEQFF
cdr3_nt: TGTGCCAGCAGCGTACACCTAGCCCTAAATGAGCAGTTCTTC

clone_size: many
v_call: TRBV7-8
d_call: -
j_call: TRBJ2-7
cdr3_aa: CASSFGGISYEQYF
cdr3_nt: TGTGCCAGCAGCTTTGGGGGAATCTCCTACGAGCAGTACTTC

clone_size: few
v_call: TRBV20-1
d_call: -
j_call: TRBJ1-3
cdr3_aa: CSARDAGPAAFSGNTIYF
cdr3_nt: TGCAGTGCTAGAGATGCGGGTCCGGCAGCCTTCTCTGGAAACACCATATATTTT

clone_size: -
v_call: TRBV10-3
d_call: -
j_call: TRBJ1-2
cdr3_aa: CAIMWGKGYTF
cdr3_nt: TGTGCCATCATGTGGGGAAAAGGCTACACCTTC

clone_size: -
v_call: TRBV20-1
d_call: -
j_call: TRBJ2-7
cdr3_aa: CSARRPLSYEQYF
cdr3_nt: TGCAGTGCCAGGAGGCCCCTCTCCTACGAGCAGTACTTC

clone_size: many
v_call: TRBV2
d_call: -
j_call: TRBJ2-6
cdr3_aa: CASSAGRASGANVLTF
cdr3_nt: TGTGCCAGCAGTGCAGGCAGGGCGTCTGGGGCCAACGTCCTGACTTTC

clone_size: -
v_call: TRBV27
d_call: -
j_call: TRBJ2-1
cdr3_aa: CASSFLGVGEQFF
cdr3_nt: TGTGCCAGCAGTTTCTTGGGGGTAGGGGAGCAGTTCTTC

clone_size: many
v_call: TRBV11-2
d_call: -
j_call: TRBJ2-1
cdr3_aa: CASSLTTNEQFF
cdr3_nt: TGTGCCAGCAGCTTAACGACCAATGAGCAGTTCTTC

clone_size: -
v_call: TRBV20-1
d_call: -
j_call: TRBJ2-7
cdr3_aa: CSARRKQGAEQYF
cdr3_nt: TGCAGTGCTAGACGGAAGCAGGGTGCCGAGCAGTACTTC

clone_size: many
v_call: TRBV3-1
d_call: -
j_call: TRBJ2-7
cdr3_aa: CASRATGRDQYF
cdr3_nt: TGTGCCAGCAGGGCGACGGGTAGGGACCAGTACTTC

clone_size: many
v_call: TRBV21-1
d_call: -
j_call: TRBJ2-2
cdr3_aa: CASSQHLAGDSNTGELFF
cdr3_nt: TGTGCCAGCAGCCAACACCTAGCGGGAGATTCGAACACCGGGGAGCTGTTTTTT

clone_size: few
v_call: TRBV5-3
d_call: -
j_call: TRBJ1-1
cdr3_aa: CARSPGPMNTEAFF
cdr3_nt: TGTGCCAGAAGCCCGGGGCCCATGAACACTGAAGCTTTCTTT

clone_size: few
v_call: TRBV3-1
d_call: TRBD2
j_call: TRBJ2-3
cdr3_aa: CASSQEGLAGGLTDTQYF
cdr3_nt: TGTGCCAGCAGCCAAGAAGGACTAGCGGGGGGACTCACAGATACGCAGTATTTT

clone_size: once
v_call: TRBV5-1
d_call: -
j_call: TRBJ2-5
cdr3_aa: CASSSPAQETQYF
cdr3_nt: TGCGCCAGCAGCTCTCCCGCCCAAGAGACCCAGTACTTC

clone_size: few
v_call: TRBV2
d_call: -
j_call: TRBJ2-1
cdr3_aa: CASSDDMLPSYNEQFF
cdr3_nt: TGTGCCAGCAGTGATGATATGCTACCCTCCTACAATGAGCAGTTCTTC